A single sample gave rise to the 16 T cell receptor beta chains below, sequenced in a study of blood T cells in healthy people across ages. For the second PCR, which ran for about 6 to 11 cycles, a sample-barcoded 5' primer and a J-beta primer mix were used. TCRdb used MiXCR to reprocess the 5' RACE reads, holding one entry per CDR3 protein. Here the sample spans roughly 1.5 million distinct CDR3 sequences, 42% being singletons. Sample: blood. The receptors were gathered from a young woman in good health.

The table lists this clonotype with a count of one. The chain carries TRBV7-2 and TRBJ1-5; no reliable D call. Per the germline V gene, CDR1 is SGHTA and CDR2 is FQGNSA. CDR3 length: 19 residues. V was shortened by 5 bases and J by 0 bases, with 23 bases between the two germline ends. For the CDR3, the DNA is TGTGCCAGCAGCGCAATTCGGGGAGACGCCCTAACTAGCAATCAGCCCCAGCATTTT. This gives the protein CASSAIRGDALTSNQPQHF.

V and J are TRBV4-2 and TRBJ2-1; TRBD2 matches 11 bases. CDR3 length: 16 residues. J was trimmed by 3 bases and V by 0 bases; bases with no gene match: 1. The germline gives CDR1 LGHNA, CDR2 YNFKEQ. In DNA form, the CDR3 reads TGTGCCAGCAGCCAAGATGGACTAGCGGGCTACAATGAGCAGTTCTTC. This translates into CASSQDGLAGYNEQFF.

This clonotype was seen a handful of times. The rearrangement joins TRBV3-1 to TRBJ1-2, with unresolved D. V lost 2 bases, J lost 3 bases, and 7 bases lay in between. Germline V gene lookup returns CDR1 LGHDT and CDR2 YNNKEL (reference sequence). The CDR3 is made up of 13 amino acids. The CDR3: CASSQLQDYGYTF. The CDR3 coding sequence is TGTGCCAGCAGCCAATTGCAGGACTATGGCTACACCTTC.

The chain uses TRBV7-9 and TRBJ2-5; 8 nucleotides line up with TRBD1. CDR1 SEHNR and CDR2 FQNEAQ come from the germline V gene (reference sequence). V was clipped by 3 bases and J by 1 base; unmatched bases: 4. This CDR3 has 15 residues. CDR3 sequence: CASSLGQASQETQYF. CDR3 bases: TGTGCCAGCAGCTTGGGACAGGCTAGCCAAGAGACCCAGTACTTC.

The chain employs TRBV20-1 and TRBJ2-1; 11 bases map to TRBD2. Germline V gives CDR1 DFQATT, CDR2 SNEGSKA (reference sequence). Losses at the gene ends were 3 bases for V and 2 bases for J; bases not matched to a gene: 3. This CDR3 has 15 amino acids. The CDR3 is CSASGGLAAYNEQFF. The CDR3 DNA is TGCAGTGCTAGTGGGGGACTAGCGGCCTACAATGAGCAGTTCTTC.

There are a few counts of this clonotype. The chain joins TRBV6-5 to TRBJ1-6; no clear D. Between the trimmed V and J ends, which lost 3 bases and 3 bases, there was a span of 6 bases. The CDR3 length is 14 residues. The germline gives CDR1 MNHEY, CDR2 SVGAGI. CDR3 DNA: TGTGCCAGCAGTTATACAATCTATAATTCACCCCTCCACTTT. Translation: CASSYTIYNSPLHF.

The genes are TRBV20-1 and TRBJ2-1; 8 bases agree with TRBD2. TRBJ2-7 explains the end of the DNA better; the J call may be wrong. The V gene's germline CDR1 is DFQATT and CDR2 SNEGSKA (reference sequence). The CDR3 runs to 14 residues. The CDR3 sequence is CSASSGVTYNEQYF. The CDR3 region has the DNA TGCAGTGCTAGTAGCGGGGTTACCTACAATGAGCAGTACTTC.

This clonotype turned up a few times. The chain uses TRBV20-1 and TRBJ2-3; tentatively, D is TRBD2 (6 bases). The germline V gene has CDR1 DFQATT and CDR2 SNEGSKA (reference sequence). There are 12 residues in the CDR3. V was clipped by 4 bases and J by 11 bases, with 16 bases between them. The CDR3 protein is CSATGVRGGQYF. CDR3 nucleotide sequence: TGCAGTGCTACCGGGGTGCGGGGAGGGCAGTATTTT.

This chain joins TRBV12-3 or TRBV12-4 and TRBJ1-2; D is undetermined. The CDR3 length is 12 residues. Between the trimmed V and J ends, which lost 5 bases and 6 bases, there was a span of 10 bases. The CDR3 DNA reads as TGTGCCAGCAGTCCTTTATGGGATGGCTACACCTTC. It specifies CASSPLWDGYTF.

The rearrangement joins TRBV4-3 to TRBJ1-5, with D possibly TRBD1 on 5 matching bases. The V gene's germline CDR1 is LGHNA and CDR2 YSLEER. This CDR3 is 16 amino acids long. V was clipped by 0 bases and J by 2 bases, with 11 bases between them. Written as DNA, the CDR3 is TGCGCCAGCAGCCAAGATCCCCAGGGTCGCAATCAGCCCCAGCATTTT. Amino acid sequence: CASSQDPQGRNQPQHF.

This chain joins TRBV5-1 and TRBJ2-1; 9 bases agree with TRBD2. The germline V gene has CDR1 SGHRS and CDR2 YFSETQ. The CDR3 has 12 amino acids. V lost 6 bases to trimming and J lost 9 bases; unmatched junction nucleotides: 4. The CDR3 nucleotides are TGCGCCAGCACTTTAGCGGGAGTTGAGCAGTTCTTC. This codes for CASTLAGVEQFF.

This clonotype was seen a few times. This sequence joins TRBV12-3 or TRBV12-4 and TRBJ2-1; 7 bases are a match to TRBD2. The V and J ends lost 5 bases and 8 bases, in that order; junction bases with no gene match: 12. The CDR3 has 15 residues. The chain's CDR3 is CASSPAGVWGDEQFF. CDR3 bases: TGTGCCAGCAGTCCGGCGGGAGTCTGGGGCGATGAGCAGTTCTTC.

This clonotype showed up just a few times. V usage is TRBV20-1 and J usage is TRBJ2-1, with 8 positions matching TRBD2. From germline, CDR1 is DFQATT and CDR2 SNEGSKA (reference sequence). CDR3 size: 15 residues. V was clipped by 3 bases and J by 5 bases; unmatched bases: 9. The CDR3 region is CSASFGTSSNNEQFF. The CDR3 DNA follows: TGCAGTGCTAGCTTTGGGACTAGTTCTAACAATGAGCAGTTCTTC.

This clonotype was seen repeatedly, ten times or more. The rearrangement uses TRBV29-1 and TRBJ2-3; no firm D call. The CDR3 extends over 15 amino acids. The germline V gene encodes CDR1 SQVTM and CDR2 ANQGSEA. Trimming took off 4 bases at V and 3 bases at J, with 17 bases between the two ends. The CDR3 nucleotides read TGCAGCGTTGCGGGTTCCGGGTCTAGTACAGATACGCAGTATTTT. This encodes CSVAGSGSSTDTQYF.

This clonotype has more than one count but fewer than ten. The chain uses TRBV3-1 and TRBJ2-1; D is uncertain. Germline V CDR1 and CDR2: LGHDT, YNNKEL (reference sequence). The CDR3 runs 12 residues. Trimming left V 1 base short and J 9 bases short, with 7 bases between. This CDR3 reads CASSQALSEQFF. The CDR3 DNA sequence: TGTGCCAGCAGCCAAGCCCTTAGTGAGCAGTTCTTC.

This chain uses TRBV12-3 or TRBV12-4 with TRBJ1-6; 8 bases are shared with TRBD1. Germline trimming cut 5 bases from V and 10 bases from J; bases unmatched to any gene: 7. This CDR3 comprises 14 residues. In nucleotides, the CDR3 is TGTGCCAGCAGTCCACAGGGGGGGAAATCACCCCTCCACTTT. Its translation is CASSPQGGKSPLHF.